The 14 T cell receptor beta chains listed next were all sequenced from one sample in a study of cytomegalovirus exposure and HLA in healthy donors. The study ran its PCR with 60 Vbeta and 13 Jbeta primers. Repertoires were generated with immunoSEQ multiplex PCR, while TCRdb's copy carries only in-frame clones and drops some. The table includes approximately 130,000 clones, approximately 89% detected once. The sequenced sample consisted of PBMCs. These receptors came from a woman aged 25-40 years in good health and CMV-seropositive.

Comments on this clone: Other DNA sequences from this sample encode an identical CDR3 as well. The chain has TRBV5-1 and TRBJ2-5; D is unresolved. Germline-derived CDR1 and CDR2 are SGHRS and YFSETQ. This CDR3 region has 12 residues. V lost 0 bases, J lost 4 bases, and 4 bases lay in between. The CDR3 DNA sequence: TGCGCCAGCAGCTTGGCAGGAGAGACCCAGTACTTC. It translates to CASSLAGETQYF.

The rearrangement links TRBV2 to TRBJ2-5; 10 bases match TRBD1. The germline V gene encodes CDR1 SNHLY and CDR2 FYNNEI. The ends lost 7 bases at V and 4 bases at J; junction bases unmatched: 12. This CDR3 is built from 16 residues. The CDR3 DNA sequence: TGTGCCAGCACCCATGGGACAGGGGATGGATCAGAGACCCAGTACTTC. Its translation: CASTHGTGDGSETQYF.

This rearrangement joins TRBV2 to TRBJ2-3; 9 nucleotides agree with TRBD2. V was pared by 5 bases and J by 4 bases, with 7 bases of the junction left unmatched. From germline, CDR1 is SNHLY and CDR2 FYNNEI. This CDR3 comprises 15 residues. DNA of the CDR3: TGTGCCAGCAGTTCTAGCGGGGCTAATTCAGATACGCAGTATTTT. Translation gives CASSSSGANSDTQYF.

The chain couples TRBV18 to TRBJ1-2, with D possibly matching TRBD1 (5 bases). The CDR3 loop spans 17 amino acids. The germline gives CDR1 KGHSH, CDR2 LQKENI. V lost 1 base to trimming and J lost 3 bases, with 18 bases between them. This CDR3 reads CASSPLAGPGLDYGYTF. DNA for the CDR3: TGTGCCAGCTCACCACTAGCAGGGCCTGGCTTGGACTATGGCTACACCTTC.

The chain joins TRBV5-1 to TRBJ2-7; 9 bases agree with TRBD2. V lost 0 bases to trimming and J lost 0 bases; unmatched junction nucleotides: 4. This CDR3 has 16 residues. CDR1 is SGHRS and CDR2 is YFSETQ in the germline V gene. This chain's CDR3 is CASSLAPSGDSYEQYF. The CDR3 DNA follows: TGCGCCAGCAGCTTGGCCCCTAGCGGGGACTCCTACGAGCAGTACTTC.

A few counts support this clone. The rearrangement uses TRBV11-1 and TRBJ2-1, with 12 bases that match TRBD2. Germline CDR1 is SGHAT and CDR2 is FQDESV (reference sequence). The junction had 8 bases not matched to a gene; V was cut back by 5 bases and J by 6 bases. This CDR3 comprises 16 residues. The CDR3 loop is CASSPTQLAGGNEQFF. The CDR3 DNA reads as TGTGCCAGCAGCCCAACCCAACTAGCGGGGGGCAATGAGCAGTTCTTC.

V gene TRBV6-1 combines with J gene TRBJ1-2; D possibly corresponds to TRBD1 (5 bases). Trimming took off 4 bases at V and 1 base at J, with 13 bases between the two ends. CDR3 length: 15 amino acids. The germline V gene has CDR1 MNHNS and CDR2 SASEGT. DNA for the CDR3: TGTGCCAGCAGTGCTGACAGATTTTATAACTATGGCTACACCTTC. Residues: CASSADRFYNYGYTF.

This clone came up a few times. The chain carries TRBV5-1 and TRBJ2-7; 8 positions agree with TRBD2. J gave up 0 bases and V 4 bases, and 6 bases lay outside the gene matches. CDR1 is SGHRS and CDR2 is YFSETQ in the germline V gene. This CDR3 has 15 amino acids. Here the CDR3 reads CASSPETSGSYEQYF. CDR3 sequence (DNA): TGCGCCAGCAGCCCCGAAACTAGCGGCTCCTACGAGCAGTACTTC.

For this clone: The same CDR3 also results from other DNA sequences found in this sample. The rearrangement joins TRBV5-4 to TRBJ2-2; 7 bases match TRBD2. Germline-derived CDR1 and CDR2 are SGHNT and YYREEE (reference sequence). V shed 4 bases and J 7 bases; nucleotides not matched to a gene: 13. The CDR3 contains 16 residues. As DNA, the CDR3 is TGTGCCAGCAGCCTGGCTAGCGGCCCCAATGGCGGGGAGCTGTTTTTT. Amino acids: CASSLASGPNGGELFF.

This sequence joins TRBV28 and TRBJ2-7; D perhaps matches TRBD2 (7 bases). V lost 8 bases to trimming and J lost 2 bases, with 13 bases between them. Germline CDR1 is MDHEN and CDR2 is SYDVKM. CDR3 length: 13 amino acids. In DNA form, the CDR3 reads TGTGCCAGCCTAGGGGGGGGTACCTACGAGCAGTACTTC. It is translated as CASLGGGTYEQYF.

As to this clone: An end of the junction does not agree with germline; a read error may underlie this. The J gene is TRBJ2-7, the V gene TRBV7-9; TRBD1 agrees at 9 bases. Germline V gene data show CDR1 as SEHNR and CDR2 as FQNEAQ (reference sequence). The CDR3 sequence is 16 residues long. The CDR3 DNA sequence: TGTTCCAGCAGCTTGACAGGGGGTGAGGTAGCCTACGAGCAGTACTTC. Amino acids: CSSSLTGGEVAYEQYF. Full variable domain (missing parts from reference TRBV7-9 and TRBJ2-7): DTGVSQNPRHKITKRGQNVTFRCDPISEHNRLYWYRQTLGQGPEFLTYFQNEAQLEKSRLLSDRFSAERPKGSFSTLEIQRTEQGDSAMYLCSSSLTGGEVAYEQYFGPGTRLTVT.

The chain uses TRBV29-1 and TRBJ2-1, with 13 nucleotides matching TRBD2. After removal of 1 base from V and 2 bases from J, the junction contained 2 bases not matched to a gene. The germline CDR1 and CDR2 sequences are SQVTM and ANQGSEA. The CDR3 consists of 16 residues. This CDR3 is CSVEGTSGGAYNEQFF. The CDR3 DNA sequence: TGCAGCGTTGAAGGGACTAGCGGGGGAGCCTACAATGAGCAGTTCTTC.

This clone has only a few counts. The V call is TRBV30, the J call TRBJ1-2; D is ambiguous. Germline V gives CDR1 GTSNPN, CDR2 SVGIG (reference sequence). This CDR3 is 13 amino acids long. Trimming took 0 bases from V and 7 from J, leaving 12 bases between them. CDR3 protein: CAWSVAPSSGYTF. In DNA form, the CDR3 reads TGTGCCTGGAGTGTGGCTCCCTCTAGTGGCTACACCTTC.

In this sample, this clone turned up once. The V call is TRBV6-6, the J call TRBJ2-3; D is possibly TRBD1 (7 bases). Trimming removed 7 bases at V and 4 bases at J, with 18 bases between. Germline-derived CDR1 and CDR2 are MNHNY and SVGAGI (reference sequence). The CDR3 is made up of 15 amino acids. The DNA of the CDR3 is TGTGCCAGCAACCCAGGGGGGCTAGCGTCAGATACGCAGTATTTT. It translates to CASNPGGLASDTQYF.